This TCR beta chain originates from a study of tumor and adjacent non-tumor tissue in lung cancer (dated by TCRdb to 2016 to 2018). Looking at the study overall: The cohort included 12 adenocarcinoma, a couple of squamous cell carcinoma and 1 small cell lung cancer patients. A total of around 130,000,000 productive TCRbeta reads were generated by sequencing, corresponding to an average of around 4 million reads per sample. The roughly 15 patients were aged about 30 to 80 years, included some 10 men and 5 women, and had TNM stage I to III disease. Bulk TCRbeta repertoires were compared between lung tumor tissue and matched distant non-tumor lung tissue obtained from fewer than 16 lung cancer patients. For each patient, one tumor sample and one normal lung sample were taken, giving roughly 30 paired specimens that underwent TCRbeta CDR3 sequencing. Points the paper makes about the study in general: In normal lung, the top 100 clones accounted for a significantly larger cumulative share of the repertoire than in tumor tissue. Significantly higher TCR diversity was found in younger patients, and higher tumor TCR diversity was associated with shorter overall and disease-free survival. Neither the sequencing platform nor unique molecular identifiers are named or mentioned anywhere in the methods. Significantly higher TCR diversity (inverse Simpson) was observed in tumor tissue than in normal lung tissue (roughly 470 vs 170, P = 0.0075, Mann-Whitney U test). Only about 15 patients were in the cohort, and the authors stated that larger samples and more detailed clinical data are needed. Peripheral blood was not sequenced, so blood TCRbeta repertoires in these lung cancer patients were not examined.

From cysteine to phenylalanine, the CDR3 is 13 amino acids long. CDR3 DNA is the only sequence kept; it has 39 bases, read in frame from the first base. According to the germline V gene, CDR1 reads MNHEY and CDR2 reads SVGEGT. Trimmed from V: 8 bases; trimmed from J: 4 bases; junction bases lacking a gene match: 3. RNA was isolated from bulk unsorted tissue, and RNA quality was assessed with a NanoDrop ND-1000 and an Agilent 2100. The donors were newly diagnosed lung cancer patients admitted for thoracic surgery in China from August to November 2014 who had not received prior chemotherapy. Patients who had received previous radiotherapy or chemotherapy, or who had another concurrent cancer, were excluded from the study. Surgical tissue pieces of roughly 1-2 cm3 were preserved in RNAlater solution and stored at -80 °C until use. To note about this clonotype: Its specific antigen is unknown. Base quality data are lacking; no much larger clone is found one base away.

Library construction relied on multiplex PCR. Data came from an Illumina HiSeq 2500. TCRbeta libraries were built by three rounds of nested PCR using primers (Table S4), following protocols modified from ARM-PCR. Before sequencing, PCR products in the 200-500 bp range were cut out of the gel and cleaned up using the QIAquick gel extraction kit. Concerning the study's data processing: Trimmomatic was used to clean the reads, FLASH merged the cleaned reads into complete CDR3 sequences, and MiTCR assigned the sequences to V(D)J germline segments. VDJtools was used to compute clonal diversity as the inverse Simpson's index. A read counted as productive if the sequence was in-frame and lacked a premature stop codon. TCRdb reran the public reads through fastp at Q25 and MiXCR, keeping productive beta chains. Here each entry gathers all rows of one CDR3 protein and keeps the most common genes and DNA. TCRdb's processing, not the authors', yielded these V and J calls. This sample lists 60,000 to 85,000 distinct CDR3 sequences; 75% to 90% were detected once. Clones ranked in the top ten supply about an eighth of the sample.

The chain is assembled from TRBV6-2 or TRBV6-3 and TRBJ1-5; the junction holds 9 bases that match TRBD1. This clonotype was sampled from a woman between 50 and 59 years old with non-small cell lung cancer. Sequencing input: lung tumor tissue. The CDR3 reads as follows: CASRGTGNQPQHF. The bases read TGTGCCAGCCGCGGGACAGGGAATCAGCCCCAGCATTTT.